This TCR beta chain was found in a study of blood T cells in healthy people across ages. General study results and limits: Reliance upon unsorted PBMCs precluded definitive naive versus antigen-experienced comparison.

PCR was performed a second time for about 6 to 11 cycles using a sample-barcoded 5' primer and a J-beta primer mix. Each cDNA molecule carried a tag from a template-switch adaptor that contained 12 random nucleotides. Sequencing yielded, for each sample, at least 2.5 million paired-end reads carrying CDR3. MiXCR was run by TCRdb on the 5' RACE reads, yielding one entry per CDR3 protein. The sample shows about 1.8 million distinct CDR3 sequences, around 50% of them seen only once. This CDR3 is built from 15 residues. CDR1 DFQATT and CDR2 SNEGSKA come from the germline V gene (reference sequence). The ends were cut back, 6 bases at V and 6 bases at J, with 22 bases in the middle. About this clonotype: Its antigen remains unknown.

J is TRBJ2-3 and V is TRBV20-1; weak D call: TRBD2 (6 bases). The sequence derives from a woman between 35 and 50 years old in good health. The sequenced material came from blood. As DNA, the CDR3 is TGCAGTGCCCGGCTCCCAGGAGGAGGGGCGGATACGCAGTATTTT. This gives the protein CSARLPGGGADTQYF.